Shown below are 31 T cell receptor beta chains from a single sample sequenced in a study of a mutant IDH1 vaccine in newly diagnosed glioma. Measured with immunoSEQ multiplex PCR; TCRdb has only the in-frame clones, and not every one. The table includes over 30,000 clones, approximately 87% detected once. Their cognate antigens are unknown. Sample time point: week 47, end of study. It was 300 ug of mutant IDH1 20-mer peptide that made up each vaccine dose, given with topical imiquimod. The sequences come from PBMCs, collected from a glioma patient whose treatment included an IDH1 peptide vaccine. The receptors originated from a woman between 25 and 40 years old with glioma.

V and J are TRBV5-1 and TRBJ2-5; TRBD2 is a possible D gene (6 bases). CDR1 and CDR2 (germline): SGHRS, YFSETQ. This CDR3 has 14 amino acids. V dropped 4 bases and J dropped 6 bases, with 16 bases sitting between them. Here the CDR3 reads CASSASGAGKTQYF. CDR3 coding DNA: TGCGCCAGCAGCGCCTCGGGAGCGGGTAAGACCCAGTACTTC.

This chain connects TRBV10-2 to TRBJ1-3, with D unclear. This CDR3 has 12 residues. V was cut by 8 bases and J by 1 base, with 6 bases left in between. The germline V gene has CDR1 WSHSY and CDR2 SAAADI. CDR3 protein: CASFGSGNTIYF. As DNA, the CDR3 is TGCGCCAGCTTTGGTTCTGGAAACACCATATATTTT.

CDR3 region: CASGLGQGEMNTEAFF. As DNA, the CDR3 is TGTGCTAGTGGTTTGGGACAGGGAGAGATGAACACTGAAGCTTTCTTT. The genes are TRBV12-5 and TRBJ1-1; 7 bases map to TRBD1. This CDR3 has 16 amino acids. The V gene's germline CDR1 is LGHNT and CDR2 FRNRAP. The junction had 5 bases not matched to a gene; V was cut back by 1 base and J by 0 bases.

V and J are TRBV5-6 and TRBJ2-7; 7 bases are a match to TRBD1. The length of the CDR3 is 14 residues. Trimming removed 5 bases from V and 1 base from J; junction bases left unmatched: 6. Germline V gene data show CDR1 as SGHDT and CDR2 as YYEEEE. DNA for the CDR3: TGTGCCAGCAGAGGTGTGGGACAGTCCTACGAGCAGTACTTC. It specifies CASRGVGQSYEQYF.

The CDR3 region is CASSLWGSAGELFF. The CDR3 nucleotides read TGTGCCAGCAGCTTGTGGGGCTCGGCCGGGGAGCTGTTTTTT. The chain combines TRBV5-6 with TRBJ2-2; TRBD1 might be the D (5 bases). CDR3 length: 14 amino acids. V was pared by 1 base and J by 6 bases, with 10 bases between. Germline assignment: CDR1 SGHDT and CDR2 YYEEEE. Looking up the rest from reference TRBV5-6 and TRBJ2-2 gives the full variable domain: DAGVTQSPTHLIKTRGQQVTLRCSPKSGHDTVSWYQQALGQGPQFIFQYYEEEERQRGNFPDRFSGHQFPNYSSELNVNALLLGDSALYLCASSLWGSAGELFFGEGSRLTVL.

This clone was detected only a few times. This rearrangement joins TRBV5-6 to TRBJ2-2; 9 bases are a match to TRBD1. CDR1 is SGHDT, CDR2 YYEEEE, per germline. The trim removed 4 bases at V and 7 bases at J, leaving 11 bases unmatched. CDR3 length: 16 residues. The CDR3 sequence is CASSPNTGTGFGELFF. CDR3 bases: TGTGCCAGCAGCCCTAATACCGGGACAGGGTTCGGGGAGCTGTTTTTT.

The chain carries TRBV2 and TRBJ1-5; D not resolved. CDR1 and CDR2 from the germline V gene are SNHLY and FYNNEI. The length of the CDR3 is 13 residues. Trimming removed 3 bases from V and 3 bases from J, with 6 bases in between. CDR3: CASSEGDNQPQHF. The CDR3 nucleotides read TGTGCCAGCAGTGAGGGCGACAATCAGCCCCAGCATTTT.

CDR3 nucleotide sequence: TGTGCCAGCATGCGGACTAGTTCCTACAATGAGCAGTTCTTC. Translation gives CASMRTSSYNEQFF. The chain employs TRBV5-4 and TRBJ2-1; 7 positions match TRBD2. Germline-derived CDR1 and CDR2 are SGHNT and YYREEE (reference sequence). The trim removed 6 bases at V and 1 base at J, leaving 4 bases unmatched. CDR3 length: 14 amino acids.

The chain uses TRBV4-1 and TRBJ1-6; TRBD1 agrees at 7 bases. Unmatched junction bases numbered 12, after V lost 1 base and J lost 9 bases. Per the germline V gene, CDR1 is MGHRA and CDR2 is YSYEKL. The CDR3 sequence is 17 residues long. CDR3: CASSQGSQTGPFSPLHF. The CDR3 DNA is TGCGCCAGCAGCCAAGGGTCACAGACAGGGCCCTTTTCACCCCTCCACTTT.

The CDR3 bases are TGTGCCACCTCCGGGACACAGAACACTGAAGCTTTCTTT. Residues: CATSGTQNTEAFF. The chain recombines TRBV6-5 with TRBJ1-1, with D perhaps matching TRBD1 (6 bases). V was trimmed by 10 bases and J by 1 base, leaving 13 bases between them. CDR3 size: 13 residues. Germline loops: CDR1 MNHEY, CDR2 SVGAGI.

This clone appeared a few times. The chain uses TRBV6-1 and TRBJ1-4, with D perhaps TRBD1 (6 bases). Germline-derived CDR1 and CDR2 are MNHNS and SASEGT. This CDR3 is built from 14 residues. V was shortened by 3 bases and J by 8 bases, with 13 bases between the two germline ends. In nucleotides, the CDR3 is TGTGCCAGCAGTGAGAACAGGGAAGGCGAAAAACTGTTTTTT. Translation gives CASSENREGEKLFF.

This sequence joins TRBV7-9 and TRBJ2-7; D gene unclear. Germline V CDR1 and CDR2: SEHNR, FQNEAQ (reference sequence). The ends were cut back, 3 bases at V and 11 bases at J, with 17 bases in the middle. The CDR3 is 13 amino acids. The CDR3 bases are TGTGCCAGCAGCTTTTTCGCAGGCCATGCAGAGTACTTC. Its protein is CASSFFAGHAEYF.

V and J are TRBV2 and TRBJ1-5, with 8 bases aligning to TRBD1. V lost 2 bases to trimming and J lost 4 bases; unmatched junction nucleotides: 1. Germline V CDR1 and CDR2: SNHLY, FYNNEI. CDR3 length equals 14 residues. The CDR3 sequence: CASSEQGANQPQHF. CDR3 sequence (DNA): TGTGCCAGCAGTGAACAGGGGGCGAATCAGCCCCAGCATTTT.

J is TRBJ1-2 and V is TRBV13, with TRBD1 as a possible D gene (6 bases). The V gene lost 4 bases and the J gene lost 4 bases, with 13 bases spanning the gap. The germline V gene encodes CDR1 PRHDT and CDR2 FYEKMQ (reference sequence). The CDR3 totals 14 residues. CDR3 nucleotides: TGTGCCAGCAGCTCACAGGGTGGAGTCTATGGCTACACCTTC. Its translation: CASSSQGGVYGYTF.

The chain couples TRBV2 to TRBJ2-3; D possibly corresponds to TRBD1 (5 bases). This CDR3 is 12 amino acids long. The germline V gene encodes CDR1 SNHLY and CDR2 FYNNEI. V shed 6 bases and J shed 6 bases, with 10 bases lying between them. In DNA, the CDR3 is TGTGCCAGCAGAACAAAGGGGGATACGCAGTATTTT. The encoded protein is CASRTKGDTQYF.

V usage is TRBV4-3 and J usage is TRBJ1-6; 10 nucleotides match TRBD1. CDR3 length equals 15 residues. CDR1 and CDR2 from the germline V gene are LGHNA and YSLEER. V shed 4 bases and J 7 bases; nucleotides not matched to a gene: 4. CDR3 sequence: CASSPGQGRNSPLHF. CDR3 nucleotide sequence: TGCGCCAGCAGCCCGGGACAGGGGCGGAATTCACCCCTCCACTTT.

The chain couples TRBV5-1 to TRBJ2-7, with D tentatively TRBD2 (6 bases). V was cut by 3 bases and J by 1 base, with 11 bases left in between. This CDR3 spans 14 amino acids. Looked up from germline, CDR1 is SGHRS and CDR2 is YFSETQ. The CDR3 protein is CASSYGGGSYEQYF. CDR3 in DNA: TGCGCCAGCAGCTATGGTGGGGGGTCCTACGAGCAGTACTTC.

This chain links TRBV7-9 with TRBJ2-3; TRBD2 matches 10 bases. Germline V CDR1 and CDR2: SEHNR, FQNEAQ (reference sequence). Trimming at V came to 5 bases and at J to 2 bases, leaving 4 bases not matched to a gene. This CDR3 spans 15 amino acids. The CDR3 loop reads CASSVGLAVTDTQYF. The CDR3 DNA is TGTGCCAGCAGCGTCGGACTAGCGGTCACAGATACGCAGTATTTT. Using reference TRBV7-9 and TRBJ2-3 for the parts outside the CDR3, the full variable domain is DTGVSQNPRHKITKRGQNVTFRCDPISEHNRLYWYRQTLGQGPEFLTYFQNEAQLEKSRLLSDRFSAERPKGSFSTLEIQRTEQGDSAMYLCASSVGLAVTDTQYFGPGTRLTVL.

The chain employs TRBV5-6 and TRBJ2-3; the D is unclear. V lost 2 bases and J 2 bases, leaving 6 bases between the germline ends. The germline V gene has CDR1 SGHDT and CDR2 YYEEEE. The CDR3 runs 13 residues. DNA for the CDR3: TGTGCCAGCAGCTTTGGCCACACAGATACGCAGTATTTT. Encoded protein: CASSFGHTDTQYF.

The chain combines TRBV4-3 with TRBJ2-3; D possibly corresponds to TRBD1 (5 bases). CDR3 length equals 14 residues. Germline V gene data show CDR1 as LGHNA and CDR2 as YSLEER. V gave up 0 bases and J gave up 1 base, with 5 bases separating them. CDR3 in amino acids: CASSQEGGTDTQYF. The CDR3 DNA reads TGCGCCAGCAGCCAAGAAGGGGGCACAGATACGCAGTATTTT.

This chain links TRBV5-1 with TRBJ2-1; 11 bases are shared with TRBD2. The CDR3 totals 21 residues. V dropped 2 bases and J dropped 3; count of bases not matched to a gene: 19. Germline assignment: CDR1 SGHRS and CDR2 YFSETQ. The CDR3 DNA reads as TGCGCCAGCAGCTTCCCCCACTTCGGGTTAGCGGGGGGGCCAGTCTACAATGAGCAGTTCTTC. Residues: CASSFPHFGLAGGPVYNEQFF.

CDR3 residues: CASSLVSGHYGYTF. In DNA form, the CDR3 reads TGTGCCAGCAGCTTAGTTAGCGGCCACTATGGCTACACCTTC. The V and J genes are TRBV7-2 and TRBJ1-2; D not certain. CDR1 is SGHTA, CDR2 FQGNSA, per germline. The V and J ends lost 1 base and 3 bases respectively, with 9 bases between them. The CDR3 sequence is 14 residues long.

The gene calls are TRBV11-2 and TRBJ1-1; 9 nucleotides line up with TRBD1. Germline V lookup: CDR1 SGHAT, CDR2 FQNNGV. The CDR3 covers 17 residues. V lost 5 bases and J lost 0; bases outside the gene matches: 10. The CDR3 loop is CASSVDRGGLMNTEAFF. Written as DNA, the CDR3 is TGTGCCAGCAGCGTCGACAGGGGGGGACTCATGAACACTGAAGCTTTCTTT.

CDR3 nucleotides: TGTGCCATCAGTGACGTAGGGGAATCAGGGGGGCGAAGGGGCTACACCTTC. Translated, it gives CAISDVGESGGRRGYTF. The rearrangement joins TRBV10-3 to TRBJ1-2; the match to TRBD1 covers 7 bases. The CDR3 spans 17 residues. CDR1 and CDR2 (germline): ENHRY, SYGVKD. V gave up 3 bases and J gave up 8 bases; unmatched junction bases: 18.

The genes are TRBV9 and TRBJ2-3; TRBD2 matches 8 bases. The CDR3 spans 14 residues. Per germline, CDR1 SGDLS and CDR2 YYNGEE. The J segment lost 1 base and the V segment lost 4 bases, leaving 2 bases of the junction unmatched. The CDR3 DNA reads TGTGCCAGCAGCTACGGGGGGGGCACAGATACGCAGTATTTT. Translation gives CASSYGGGTDTQYF. The whole variable domain, filled in from reference TRBV9 and TRBJ2-3, reads DSGVTQTPKHLITATGQRVTLRCSPRSGDLSVYWYQQSLDQGLQFLIQYYNGEERAKGNILERFSAQQFPDLHSELNLSSLELGDSALYFCASSYGGGTDTQYFGPGTRLTVL.

This clone was observed once. The chain employs TRBV2 and TRBJ2-5, with TRBD2 matching 9 bases. The CDR3 covers 17 residues. Germline assignment: CDR1 SNHLY and CDR2 FYNNEI. V gave up 3 bases and J gave up 5 bases; unmatched junction bases: 13. CDR3 residues: CASSEGPSGAGRETQYF. CDR3 in DNA: TGTGCCAGCAGTGAGGGGCCTAGCGGGGCCGGGAGGGAGACCCAGTACTTC. The full variable domain, rest sourced from reference TRBV2 and TRBJ2-5, is EPEVTQTPSHQVTQMGQEVILRCVPISNHLYFYWYRQILGQKVEFLVSFYNNEISEKSEIFDDQFSVERPDGSNFTLKIRSTKLEDSAMYFCASSEGPSGAGRETQYFGPGTRLLVL.

This chain uses TRBV4-1 with TRBJ1-3; a possible D gene is TRBD1 (6 bases). The V end was cut by 2 bases, the J end by 0 bases, with 14 bases between. The CDR3 is made up of 17 amino acids. From germline, CDR1 is MGHRA and CDR2 YSYEKL. The CDR3 loop is CASSQPSRGRSGNTIYF. The DNA for the CDR3 is TGCGCCAGCAGCCAACCCTCTCGGGGGCGCTCTGGAAACACCATATATTTT.

V gene TRBV9 combines with J gene TRBJ1-5, with D unclear. Germline V CDR1 and CDR2: SGDLS, YYNGEE. The CDR3 runs 13 residues. Trimming removed 3 bases at V and 0 bases at J, with 4 bases between. The CDR3 here is CASSGHSNQPQHF. Here the CDR3 DNA reads TGTGCCAGCAGCGGTCATAGCAATCAGCCCCAGCATTTT.

This clone was seen once. The V and J genes are TRBV19 and TRBJ2-5; D assignment may be TRBD1 or TRBD2 (5 bases each). The CDR3 is 13 residues long. Looked up from germline, CDR1 is LNHDA and CDR2 is SQIVND (reference sequence). The V end lost 4 bases, the J end lost 10 bases, and 16 bases lay between the germline ends. The CDR3 region is CASSNPGLGVQYF. CDR3 bases: TGTGCCAGTAGTAATCCGGGGCTCGGGGTCCAGTACTTC.

For the CDR3, the DNA is TGTGCCAGTAGTAACTCGGGGGGCTACGAGCAGTACTTC. Translating gives CASSNSGGYEQYF. The V gene is TRBV19, the J gene TRBJ2-7, with 7 positions matching TRBD2. This CDR3 has 13 amino acids. The germline CDR1 and CDR2 sequences are LNHDA and SQIVND (reference sequence). J was trimmed by 3 bases and V by 4 bases; bases with no gene match: 3.

J is TRBJ1-5 and V is TRBV27; D unclear. The germline V gene has CDR1 MNHEY and CDR2 SMNVEV (reference sequence). The V and J ends lost 5 bases and 2 bases respectively, with 19 bases between them. The length of the CDR3 is 17 residues. The CDR3 here is CASSPLMRQPGNQPQHF. CDR3 DNA: TGTGCCAGCAGTCCCCTGATGAGGCAGCCAGGCAATCAGCCCCAGCATTTT.